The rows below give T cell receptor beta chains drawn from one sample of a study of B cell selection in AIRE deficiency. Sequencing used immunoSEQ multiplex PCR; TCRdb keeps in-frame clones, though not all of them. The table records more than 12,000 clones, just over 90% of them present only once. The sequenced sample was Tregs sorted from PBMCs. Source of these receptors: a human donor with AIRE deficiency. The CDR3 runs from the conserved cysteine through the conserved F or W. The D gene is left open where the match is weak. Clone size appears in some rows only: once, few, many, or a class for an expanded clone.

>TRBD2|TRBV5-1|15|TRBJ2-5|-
CASSFSLAGGETQYF
TGCGCCAGCAGCTTCAGCCTAGCGGGAGGGGAGACCCAGTACTTC
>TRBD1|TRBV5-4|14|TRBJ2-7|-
CASSRDRGGYEQYF
TGTGCCAGTAGCCGGGACAGGGGCGGCTACGAGCAGTACTTC
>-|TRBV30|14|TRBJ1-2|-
CAWTHYRVLYGYTF
TGTGCCTGGACTCATTACAGGGTTCTTTATGGCTACACCTTC
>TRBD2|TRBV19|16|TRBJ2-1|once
CASSIRLANSYNEQFF
TGTGCCAGTAGTATAAGACTAGCCAACTCCTACAATGAGCAGTTCTTC
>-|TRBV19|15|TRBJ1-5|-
CASSGSGFSNQPQHF
TGTGCCAGTAGCGGATCGGGATTTAGCAATCAGCCCCAGCATTTT
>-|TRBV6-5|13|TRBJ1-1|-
CASRVRGAAFAFF
TGTGCCAGCAGGGTTAGGGGGGCTGCGTTTGCTTTCTTT
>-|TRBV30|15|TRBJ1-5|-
CAWSVHSTKIQPQHF
TGTGCCTGGAGTGTACACTCGACCAAAATCCAGCCCCAGCATTTT
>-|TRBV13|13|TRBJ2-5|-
CASSRRDWETQYF
TGTGCCAGCAGCCGCAGGGATTGGGAGACCCAGTACTTC
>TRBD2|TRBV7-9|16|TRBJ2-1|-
CASSPSGRASYNEQFF
TGTGCCAGCAGCCCTAGCGGGAGGGCCTCCTACAATGAGCAGTTCTTC
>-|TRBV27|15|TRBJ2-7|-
CASSSSGTPRYEQYF
TGTGCCAGCAGTTCCTCCGGGACTCCCAGGTACGAGCAGTACTTC
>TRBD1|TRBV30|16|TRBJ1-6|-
CAWSGRRGLGNSPLHF
TGTGCCTGGAGTGGTAGGAGGGGGCTTGGCAATTCACCCCTCCACTTT
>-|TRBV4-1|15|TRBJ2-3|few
CASSQDRVQGDTQYF
TGCGCCAGCAGCCAAGATAGGGTTCAAGGAGATACGCAGTATTTT
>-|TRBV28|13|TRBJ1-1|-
CASSSALGTEAFF
TGTGCCAGCAGTTCTGCCCTCGGCACTGAAGCTTTCTTT
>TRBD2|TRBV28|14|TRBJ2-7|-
CASTSSGSTYEQYF
TGTGCCAGCACCTCGAGCGGGAGCACCTACGAGCAGTACTTC
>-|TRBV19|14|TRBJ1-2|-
CASSLVGSRDGYTF
TGTGCCAGTAGTCTTGTGGGTTCCAGGGATGGCTACACCTTC
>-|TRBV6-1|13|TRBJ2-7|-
CASSDPQVYEQYF
TGTGCCAGCAGTGACCCCCAAGTCTACGAGCAGTACTTC
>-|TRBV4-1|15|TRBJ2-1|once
CASARGRGSYNEQFF
TGCGCCAGCGCAAGGGGGCGGGGCTCCTACAATGAGCAGTTCTTC
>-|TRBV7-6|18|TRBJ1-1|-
CASSLPPGQYVSGTEAFF
TGTGCCAGCAGCTTGCCTCCGGGACAATATGTTTCGGGCACTGAAGCTTTCTTT
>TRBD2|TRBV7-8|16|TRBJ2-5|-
CASSYGSGSFQETQYF
TGTGCCAGCAGCTATGGCAGCGGGAGCTTCCAAGAGACCCAGTACTTC
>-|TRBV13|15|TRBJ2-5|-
CASSFLGAMRKTQYF
TGTGCCAGCAGCTTTCTGGGGGCCATGAGAAAGACCCAGTACTTC
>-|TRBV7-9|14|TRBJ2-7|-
CASSLAGRLYEQYF
TGTGCCAGCAGCTTAGCCGGACGACTCTACGAGCAGTACTTC
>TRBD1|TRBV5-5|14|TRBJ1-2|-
CASSYPTGGNGYTF
TGTGCCAGCAGCTACCCGACAGGGGGGAATGGCTACACCTTC
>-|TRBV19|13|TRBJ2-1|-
CATGIGAHNEQFF
TGTGCCACCGGGATCGGGGCCCACAATGAGCAGTTCTTC
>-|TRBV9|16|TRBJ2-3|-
CASSVLGAGGTDTQYF
TGTGCCAGCAGCGTATTAGGGGCCGGAGGCACAGATACGCAGTATTTT
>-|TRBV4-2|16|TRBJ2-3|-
CASSQDWGEGTDTQYF
TGTGCCAGCAGCCAAGATTGGGGGGAGGGCACAGATACGCAGTATTTT
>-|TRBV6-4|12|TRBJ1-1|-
CASGGLRTEAFF
TGTGCCAGCGGGGGGTTGCGGACTGAAGCTTTCTTT
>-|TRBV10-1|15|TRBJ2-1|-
CASREHYRIYNEQFF
TGCGCCAGCCGCGAACACTACCGGATTTACAATGAGCAGTTCTTC
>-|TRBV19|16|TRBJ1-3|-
CASSIEDRSISSTIYF
TGTGCCAGTAGTATAGAGGATCGGTCCATTTCCAGCACCATATATTTT
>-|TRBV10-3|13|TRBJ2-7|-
CAISAGRDYEQYF
TGTGCCATCAGTGCGGGGAGAGATTACGAGCAGTACTTC
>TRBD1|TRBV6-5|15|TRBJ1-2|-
CASSTTTGGLGGYTF
TGTGCCAGCAGTACGACGACAGGGGGATTGGGTGGCTACACCTTC
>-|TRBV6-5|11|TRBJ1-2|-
CASTGNGSYTF
TGTGCCAGCACCGGAAATGGCAGCTACACCTTC
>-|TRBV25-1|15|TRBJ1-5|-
CASIKRNPSNQPQHF
TGTGCCAGCATTAAGCGGAACCCAAGCAATCAGCCCCAGCATTTT
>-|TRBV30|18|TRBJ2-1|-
CACKIQGLNRKSYNEQFF
TGTGCCTGTAAAATACAGGGATTGAACCGTAAATCCTACAATGAGCAGTTCTTC
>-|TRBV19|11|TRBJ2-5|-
CASRNQETQYF
TGTGCCAGTAGGAACCAAGAGACCCAGTACTTC
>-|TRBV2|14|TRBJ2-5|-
CAVSGQPRVETQYF
TGTGCGGTATCCGGGCAGCCCCGTGTGGAGACCCAGTACTTC
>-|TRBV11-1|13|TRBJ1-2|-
CASSFAAGGGYTF
TGTGCCAGCAGCTTCGCAGCGGGAGGTGGCTACACCTTC
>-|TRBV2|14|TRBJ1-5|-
CASSVYISNQPQHF
TGTGCCAGCAGTGTATATATTAGCAATCAGCCCCAGCATTTT
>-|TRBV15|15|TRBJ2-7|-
CATSREVGSLNEQYF
TGTGCCACCAGCAGAGAAGTCGGTTCGTTAAACGAGCAGTACTTC
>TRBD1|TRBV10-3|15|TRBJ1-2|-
CAINGQGARDYGYTF
TGTGCCATCAACGGACAGGGGGCGCGAGACTATGGCTACACCTTC
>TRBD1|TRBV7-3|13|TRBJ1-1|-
CASSPTGSTEAFF
TGTGCCAGCAGCCCGACAGGGTCCACTGAAGCTTTCTTT
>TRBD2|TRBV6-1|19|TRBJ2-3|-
CASSAVATVAGAGTDTQYF
TGTGCCAGCAGTGCTGTCGCTACCGTAGCGGGAGCGGGCACAGATACGCAGTATTTT
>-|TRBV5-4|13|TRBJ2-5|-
CASSPEYQETQYF
TGTGCCAGCAGCCCAGAATACCAAGAGACCCAGTACTTC
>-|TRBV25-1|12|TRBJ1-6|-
CASRRVNSPLHF
TGTGCCAGCAGGAGGGTGAATTCACCCCTCCACTTT